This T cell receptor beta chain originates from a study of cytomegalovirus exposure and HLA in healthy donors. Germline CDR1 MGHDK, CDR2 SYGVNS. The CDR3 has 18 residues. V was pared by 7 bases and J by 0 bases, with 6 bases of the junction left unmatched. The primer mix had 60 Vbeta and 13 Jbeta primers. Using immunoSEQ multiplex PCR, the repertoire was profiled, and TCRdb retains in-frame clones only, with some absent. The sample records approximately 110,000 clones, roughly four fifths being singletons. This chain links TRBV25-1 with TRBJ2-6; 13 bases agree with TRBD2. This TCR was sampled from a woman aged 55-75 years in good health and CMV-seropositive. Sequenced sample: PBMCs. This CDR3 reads CASTDGLAGDSGANVLTF. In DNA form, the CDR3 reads TGTGCCAGCACCGACGGACTAGCGGGAGACTCTGGGGCCAACGTCCTGACTTTC.